This record looks at one T cell receptor (beta chain) sequence and its context. The antigen remains unidentified. The libraries were made with immunoSEQ version 4 in survey mode. Sequencing used immunoSEQ multiplex PCR; TCRdb keeps in-frame clones, though not all of them. This table has under 25,000 clones, around 74% appearing once. The CDR3 sequence is 14 residues long. Germline V gene sequence: CDR1 WSHSY, CDR2 SAAADI. The V end was cut by 0 bases, the J end by 5 bases, with 10 bases between. The data belong to a study of persistence of HIV-infected CD4 T cells. Cells were stimulated with overlapping HIV-1 Gag 15-mer peptides. Responding CD4+ T cells were sorted by upregulation of both CD40 ligand and CD69.

This specimen was CD4+ T cells sorted from PBMCs after approximately 19-hour stimulation, taken from a patient who received antiretroviral therapy. The chain recombines TRBV10-2 with TRBJ1-2; D gene uncertain. The sequence was obtained from an adult man with HIV who was CMV-seropositive. As DNA, the CDR3 is TGCGCCAGCAGTGAGTCCTTTTTGGGGTATGGCTACACCTTC. It is translated as CASSESFLGYGYTF.